The clone carrying this T cell receptor (beta chain) appeared many times. Its specificity is not known. The data belong to a study of T-cell memory formation after mild COVID-19. Study-wide background: Clustering of TCRs was largely donor specific. Study-level results: Still unconfirmed is whether the second-wave clones peaking on day 37 recognized SARS-CoV-2. Clones which contracted sat mainly in CM and EM if CD4+, and in EMRA if CD8+.

CDR1 and CDR2 from the germline V gene are LGHNA and YSLEER. V lost 2 bases and J lost 8, with 10 bases in between. This CDR3 is 14 amino acids long. MiXCR was run by TCRdb on the 5' RACE reads, yielding one entry per CDR3 protein. Here the sample spans over 250,000 distinct CDR3 sequences, more than 15% being singletons. This TCR was sampled from a young man who had mild COVID-19 (a few samples of this study predate the infection). Cell type and time point are not known. The specimen was PBMCs or a T cell subset sorted from them (not recorded which). The chain is built from TRBV4-3 and TRBJ1-6; a possible D gene is TRBD1 (5 bases). Here the CDR3 DNA reads TGCGCCAGCAGCCAACTTGGGGGAGATTCACCCCTCCACTTT. Residues: CASSQLGGDSPLHF.